The T cell receptor beta chain described here comes from a study of Ad26.COV2.S vaccination and SARS-CoV-2 variants. The treatment denotes: roughly 19 received Ad26.COV2.S at low or high dose, single or two shots; 5 received placebo; per-sample allocation not given. Collection of samples fell on day 63 after the first vaccine or placebo injection. The study's findings and limits: Once vaccination had occurred, spike-specific CD8+ and CD4+ T cell responses reportedly showed substantial breadth. Breadth measured for non-spike TCRs was similar across vaccine and placebo recipients.

For this clone: Its antigen is unknown.

The V and J ends lost 5 bases and 2 bases, in that order; junction bases with no gene match: 9. Germline lookup yields CDR1 LGHDT and CDR2 YNNKEL (reference sequence). This CDR3 is 16 amino acids long. Produced via immunoSEQ multiplex PCR; TCRdb's table is partial and in-frame only. The table records about 370,000 clones, over 75% of them present only once. Here the sequenced sample was peripheral blood, taken in a trial of Ad26.COV2.S vaccine versus placebo. The TCR sequence derives from a person between 18 and 59 years old who received the Ad26.COV2.S COVID-19 vaccine or a placebo. V gene TRBV3-1 (or the pseudogene TRBV3-2) combines with J gene TRBJ1-3; 7 bases map to TRBD1. In DNA form, the CDR3 reads TGTGCCAGCAGCTCCCGTACTACAGGGGCTGGAAACACCATATATTTT. Protein sequence: CASSSRTTGAGNTIYF.